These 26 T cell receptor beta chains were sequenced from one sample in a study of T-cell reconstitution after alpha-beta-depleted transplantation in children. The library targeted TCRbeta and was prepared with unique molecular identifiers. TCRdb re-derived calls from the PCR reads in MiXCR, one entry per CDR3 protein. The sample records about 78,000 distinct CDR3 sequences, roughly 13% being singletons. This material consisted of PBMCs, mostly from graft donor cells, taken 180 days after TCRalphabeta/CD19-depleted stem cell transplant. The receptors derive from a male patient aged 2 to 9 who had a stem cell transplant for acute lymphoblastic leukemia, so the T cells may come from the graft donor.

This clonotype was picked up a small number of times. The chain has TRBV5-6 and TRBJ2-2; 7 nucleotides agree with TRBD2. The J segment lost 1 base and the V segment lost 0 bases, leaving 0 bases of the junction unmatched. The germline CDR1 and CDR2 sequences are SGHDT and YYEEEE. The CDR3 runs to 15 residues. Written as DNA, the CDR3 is TGTGCCAGCAGCTTGGTAGCGGGGAACACCGGGGAGCTGTTTTTT. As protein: CASSLVAGNTGELFF.

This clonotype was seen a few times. The CDR3 region is CASSVDRGGQPQHF. For the CDR3, the DNA is TGTGCCAGCAGCGTGGACAGGGGGGGTCAGCCCCAGCATTTT. The rearrangement joins TRBV7-2 to TRBJ1-5, with 10 bases that match TRBD1. Germline CDR1 reads SGHTA; CDR2 reads FQGNSA. J gave up 6 bases and V 5 bases, and 4 bases lay outside the gene matches. The CDR3 is made up of 14 amino acids.

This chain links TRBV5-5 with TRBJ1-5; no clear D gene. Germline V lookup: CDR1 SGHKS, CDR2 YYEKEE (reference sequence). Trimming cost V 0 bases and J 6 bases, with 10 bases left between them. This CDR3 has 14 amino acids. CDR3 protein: CASSLDSIRQPQHF. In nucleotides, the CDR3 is TGTGCCAGCAGCTTGGACAGTATCCGTCAGCCCCAGCATTTT.

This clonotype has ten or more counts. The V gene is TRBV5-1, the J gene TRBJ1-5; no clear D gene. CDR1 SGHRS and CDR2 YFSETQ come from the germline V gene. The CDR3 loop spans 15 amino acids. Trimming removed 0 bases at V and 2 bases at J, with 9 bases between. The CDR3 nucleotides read TGCGCCAGCAGCTTGGAGGGCGGAGGCAATCAGCCCCAGCATTTT. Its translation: CASSLEGGGNQPQHF.

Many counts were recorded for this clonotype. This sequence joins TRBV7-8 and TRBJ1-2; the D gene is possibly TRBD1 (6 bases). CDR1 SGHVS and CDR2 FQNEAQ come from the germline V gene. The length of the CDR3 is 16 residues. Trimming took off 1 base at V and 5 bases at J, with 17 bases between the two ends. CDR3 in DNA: TGTGCCAGCAGCTTAGGGCCGGGGCAGGGGAGGTATGGCTACACCTTC. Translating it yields CASSLGPGQGRYGYTF.

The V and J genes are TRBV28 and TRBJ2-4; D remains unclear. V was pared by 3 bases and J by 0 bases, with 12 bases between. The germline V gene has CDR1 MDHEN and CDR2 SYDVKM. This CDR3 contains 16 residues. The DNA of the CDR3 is TGTGCCAGCAGTTTGGACGGATTACTAGCCAAAAACATTCAGTACTTC. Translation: CASSLDGLLAKNIQYF.

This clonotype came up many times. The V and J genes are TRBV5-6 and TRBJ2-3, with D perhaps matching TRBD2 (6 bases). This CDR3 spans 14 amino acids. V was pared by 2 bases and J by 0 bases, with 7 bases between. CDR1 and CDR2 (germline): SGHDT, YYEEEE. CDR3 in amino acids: CASSFGTSTDTQYF. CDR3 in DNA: TGTGCCAGCAGCTTTGGGACTAGCACAGATACGCAGTATTTT.

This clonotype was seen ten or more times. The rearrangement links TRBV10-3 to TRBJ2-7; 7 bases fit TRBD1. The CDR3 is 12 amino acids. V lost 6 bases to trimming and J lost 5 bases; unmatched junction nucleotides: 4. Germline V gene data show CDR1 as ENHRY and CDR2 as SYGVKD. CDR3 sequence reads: CAISSQGNEQYF. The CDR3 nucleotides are TGTGCCATCAGCTCACAGGGGAACGAGCAGTACTTC.

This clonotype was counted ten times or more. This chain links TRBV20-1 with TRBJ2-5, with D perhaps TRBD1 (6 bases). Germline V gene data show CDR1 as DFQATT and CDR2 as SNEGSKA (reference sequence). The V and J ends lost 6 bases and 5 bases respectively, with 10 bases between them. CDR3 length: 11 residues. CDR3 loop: CSALDSETQYF. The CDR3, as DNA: TGCAGTGCCTTGGACAGCGAGACCCAGTACTTC.

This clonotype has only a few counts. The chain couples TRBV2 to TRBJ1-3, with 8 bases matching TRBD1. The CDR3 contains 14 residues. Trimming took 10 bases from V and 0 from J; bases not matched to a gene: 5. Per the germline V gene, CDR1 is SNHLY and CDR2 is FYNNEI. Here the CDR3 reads CATRDRRSGNTIYF. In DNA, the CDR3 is TGTGCCACCCGGGACAGGCGCTCTGGAAACACCATATATTTT.

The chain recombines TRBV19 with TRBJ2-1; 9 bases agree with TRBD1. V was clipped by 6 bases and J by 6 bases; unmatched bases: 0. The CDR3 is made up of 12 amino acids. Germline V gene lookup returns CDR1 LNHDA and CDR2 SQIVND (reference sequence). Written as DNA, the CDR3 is TGTGCCAGTAGGACAGGGGGCAATGAGCAGTTCTTC. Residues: CASRTGGNEQFF. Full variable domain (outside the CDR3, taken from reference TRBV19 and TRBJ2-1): DGGITQSPKYLFRKEGQNVTLSCEQNLNHDAMYWYRQDPGQGLRLIYYSQIVNDFQKGDIAEGYSVSREKKESFPLTVTSAQKNPTAFYLCASRTGGNEQFFGPGTRLTVL.

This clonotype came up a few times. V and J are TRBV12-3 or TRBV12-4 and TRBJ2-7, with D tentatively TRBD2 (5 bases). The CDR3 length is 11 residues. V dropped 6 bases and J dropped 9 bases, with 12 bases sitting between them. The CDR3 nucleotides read TGTGCCAGCAGCAACACTCGGGGGCAGTACTTC. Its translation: CASSNTRGQYF.

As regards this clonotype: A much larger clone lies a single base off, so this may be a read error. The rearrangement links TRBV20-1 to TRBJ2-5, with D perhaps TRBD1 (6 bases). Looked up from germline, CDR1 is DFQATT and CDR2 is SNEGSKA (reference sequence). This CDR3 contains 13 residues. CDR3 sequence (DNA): TGCAGTGCGAGCAGGCAGGGGATAGAGAACCAGTACTTC. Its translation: CSASRQGIENQYF.

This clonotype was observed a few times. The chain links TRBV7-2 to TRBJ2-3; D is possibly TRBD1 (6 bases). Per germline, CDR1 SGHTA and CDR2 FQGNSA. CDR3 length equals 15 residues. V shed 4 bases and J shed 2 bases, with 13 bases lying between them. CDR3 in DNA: TGTGCCAGCAGCTCGGACAGAGTAGTCACAGATACGCAGTATTTT. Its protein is CASSSDRVVTDTQYF.

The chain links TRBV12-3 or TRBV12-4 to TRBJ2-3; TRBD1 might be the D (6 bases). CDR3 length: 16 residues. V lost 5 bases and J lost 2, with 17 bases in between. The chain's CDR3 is CASSPGTLKATDTQYF. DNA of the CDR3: TGTGCCAGCAGTCCGGGGACACTCAAGGCCACAGATACGCAGTATTTT.

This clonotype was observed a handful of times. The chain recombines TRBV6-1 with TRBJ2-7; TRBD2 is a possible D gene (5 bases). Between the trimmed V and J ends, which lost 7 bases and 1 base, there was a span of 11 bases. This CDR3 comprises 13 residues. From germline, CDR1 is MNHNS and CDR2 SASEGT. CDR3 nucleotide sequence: TGTGCCAGCACCGAAGGCGGGTCCTACGAGCAGTACTTC. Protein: CASTEGGSYEQYF.

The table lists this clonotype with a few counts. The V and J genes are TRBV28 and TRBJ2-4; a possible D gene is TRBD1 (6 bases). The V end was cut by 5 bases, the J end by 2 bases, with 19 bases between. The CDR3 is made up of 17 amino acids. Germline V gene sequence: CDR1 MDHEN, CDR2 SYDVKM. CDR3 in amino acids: CASSPRDKVTPKNIQYF. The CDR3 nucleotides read TGTGCCAGCAGTCCCCGGGACAAAGTTACCCCCAAAAACATTCAGTACTTC.

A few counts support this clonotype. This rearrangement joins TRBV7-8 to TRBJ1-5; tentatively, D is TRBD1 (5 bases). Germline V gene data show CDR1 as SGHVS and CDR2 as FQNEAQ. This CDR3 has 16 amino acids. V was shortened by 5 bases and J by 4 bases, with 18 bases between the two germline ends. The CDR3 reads CASSQGQGTPNQPQHF. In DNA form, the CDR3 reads TGTGCCAGCAGCCAAGGCCAGGGAACCCCTAATCAGCCCCAGCATTTT.

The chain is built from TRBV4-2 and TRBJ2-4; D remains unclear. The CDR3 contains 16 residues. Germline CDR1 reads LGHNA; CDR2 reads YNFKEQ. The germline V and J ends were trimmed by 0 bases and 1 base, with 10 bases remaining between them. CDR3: CASSQDVGKAKNIQYF. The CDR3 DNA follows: TGTGCCAGCAGCCAAGACGTAGGGAAGGCCAAAAACATTCAGTACTTC.

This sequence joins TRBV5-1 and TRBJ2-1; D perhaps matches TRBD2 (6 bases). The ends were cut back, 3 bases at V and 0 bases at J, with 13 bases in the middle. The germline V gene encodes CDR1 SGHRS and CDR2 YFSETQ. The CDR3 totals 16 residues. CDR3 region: CASSSSPSDSYNEQFF. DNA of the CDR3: TGCGCCAGCAGCTCTTCCCCTAGCGACTCCTACAATGAGCAGTTCTTC. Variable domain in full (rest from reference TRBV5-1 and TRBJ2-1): KAGVTQTPRYLIKTRGQQVTLSCSPISGHRSVSWYQQTPGQGLQFLFEYFSETQRNKGNFPGRFSGRQFSNSRSEMNVSTLELGDSALYLCASSSSPSDSYNEQFFGPGTRLTVL.

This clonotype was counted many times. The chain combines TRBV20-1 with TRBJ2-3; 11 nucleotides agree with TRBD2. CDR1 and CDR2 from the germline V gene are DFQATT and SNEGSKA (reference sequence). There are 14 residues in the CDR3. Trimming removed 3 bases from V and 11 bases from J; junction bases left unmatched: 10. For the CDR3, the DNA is TGCAGTGCTAGCACCGCGTTGACTAGCGGGAAGCAGTATTTT. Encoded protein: CSASTALTSGKQYF.

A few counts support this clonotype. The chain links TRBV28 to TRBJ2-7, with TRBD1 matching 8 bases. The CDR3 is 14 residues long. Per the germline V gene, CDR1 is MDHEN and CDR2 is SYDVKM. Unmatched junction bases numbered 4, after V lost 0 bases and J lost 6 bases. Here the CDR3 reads CASSLWGRGPEQYF. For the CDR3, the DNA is TGTGCCAGCAGTTTATGGGGCAGGGGGCCCGAGCAGTACTTC.

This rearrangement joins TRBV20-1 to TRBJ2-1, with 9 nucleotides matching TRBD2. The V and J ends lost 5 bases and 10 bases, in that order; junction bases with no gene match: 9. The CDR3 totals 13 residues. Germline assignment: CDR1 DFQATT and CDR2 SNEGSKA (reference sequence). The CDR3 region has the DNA TGCAGTGCTCCCTTCTTTAGCGGGGGAGAGCAGTTCTTC. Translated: CSAPFFSGGEQFF.

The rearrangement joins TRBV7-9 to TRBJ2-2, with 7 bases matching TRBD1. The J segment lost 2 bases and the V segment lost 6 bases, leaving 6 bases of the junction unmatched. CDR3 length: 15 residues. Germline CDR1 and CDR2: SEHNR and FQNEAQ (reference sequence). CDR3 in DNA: TGTGCCAGCAGAATCAACAGGGGAAACACCGGGGAGCTGTTTTTT. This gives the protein CASRINRGNTGELFF.

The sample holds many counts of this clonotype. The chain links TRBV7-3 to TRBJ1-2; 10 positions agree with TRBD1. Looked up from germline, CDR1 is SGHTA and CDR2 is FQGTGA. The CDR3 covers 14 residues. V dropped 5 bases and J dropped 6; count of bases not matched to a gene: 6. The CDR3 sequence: CASSLRGTGDGYTF. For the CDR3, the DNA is TGTGCCAGCAGCCTCCGAGGGACAGGGGATGGCTACACCTTC.

The CDR3 sequence is CSVEDRGDRGTGELFF. In nucleotides, the CDR3 is TGCAGCGTTGAAGATAGGGGCGACAGGGGCACCGGGGAGCTGTTTTTT. The V and J genes are TRBV29-1 and TRBJ2-2; 8 nucleotides agree with TRBD1. The CDR3 runs 16 residues. V gave up 0 bases and J gave up 4 bases; unmatched junction bases: 7. Germline values: CDR1 SQVTM, CDR2 ANQGSEA.